The present entry profiles one TCR beta chain with its context. What antigen it recognizes has not been identified. No much larger clonotype is one base removed from it; base qualities were not supplied. TCRbeta CDR3 regions were amplified from genomic DNA by means of the immunoSEQ Assay, a bias-controlled multiplex PCR. Per the authors' processing: The number of nucleated cells in each sample was estimated from the amplification of reference gene primers within the assay. To quantify the absolute abundance of each unique TCRbeta CDR3 rearrangement, sequence reads were collapsed and filtered. For each sample, productive Simpson clonality was calculated by taking the square root of Simpson's diversity index across productive rearrangements. TCRdb mirrors the immuneACCESS table, restricted to in-frame sequences. Some clones are absent from its copies; in checked studies, under half trace to an unresolved V gene, and the reason for the others is unknown. V and J calls plus clone size are reproduced from that table; the DNA served to infer D and trimming. This sample comprises about 250,000 clones, about 83% of them detected only once. The top ten constitute approximately 6.2% of the sample.

One collaborating source in Seattle enrolled patients during active infection and followed them longitudinally through the course of disease. Whole blood was collected in K2EDTA tubes by collaborating institutions according to the institutions' own protocols. For TCRbeta analysis, collaborator samples were shipped as frozen whole blood, as isolated PBMCs, or as DNA extracted from either sample type. The source of the sample is a study of blood T cell repertoires in COVID-19 (TCRdb year 2020). For the wider study: Collaborator samples came from the United States, Italy and Spain and covered acute and convalescent phases of COVID-19. HLA class I and class II types, where available, came from metadata supplied by the sample provider rather than from assay-based typing. The samples were drawn from the first 160 participants of the ongoing ImmuneRACE study and from 1,200 or so subjects provided by 6 global collaborators. A freely available public database, intended as a resource for researchers studying the immune response to SARS-CoV-2, is where the repertoires were released. A de-identified subject ID, COVID-19 status, age in years and sex were almost always included in the sample metadata. Deeply sampled blood TCRbeta repertoires from subjects exposed to, actively infected with, or recovered from COVID-19 were included in the dataset. The material from the prospective study consisted of cDNA or gDNA derived from T cells, B-cell-depleted T cells, or PBMCs.

Overall study results and their limits: The amount of clinical and demographic metadata varied by source and participant and was provided uncurated.

The CDR3 has 13 amino acids, counting the end cysteine and phenylalanine. This entry keeps only the CDR3 DNA: 39 bases, framed from base 1. CDR1 and CDR2 (LNHDA, SQIVND) derive from the germline V gene (reference sequence). The junction carries 10 bases between V and J, which are trimmed by 4 bases and 9 bases respectively. What was sequenced was peripheral blood. The rearranged chain carries TRBV19 and TRBJ1-6; a confident D gene designation cannot be given. The clonotype was recovered from a woman over 75 with COVID-19, enrolled during active disease. The nucleotides read TGTGCCAGTAGTACCCGAGAGGGTTCACCCCTCCACTTT. Its protein product is CASSTREGSPLHF.